These 14 T cell receptor beta chains originate from one sample sequenced in a study of blood T cell repertoires in COVID-19 (dated by TCRdb to between 2020 and 2021). Library prep was done by the immunoSEQ multiplex PCR assay. The table comes from immuneACCESS by way of TCRdb, which keeps in-frame sequences with V and J called. Part of the clones is missing from these tables; in studies checked, under half for an unresolved V gene and the rest for unknown reasons. The sample yields under 200,000 clones; 80% to 90% were counted once. Jointly, the top ten make up more than 14% of the sample. Material: peripheral blood. These receptors all stem from a woman in her 70s with COVID-19, enrolled during active disease.

The J gene is TRBJ2-5, the V gene TRBV7-9; D remains unclear. The V gene lost 9 bases and the J gene lost 4 bases, with 15 bases spanning the gap. Looked up from germline, CDR1 is SEHNR and CDR2 is FQNEAQ (reference sequence). The CDR3 loop spans 13 amino acids. CDR3 DNA sequence: TGTGCCAGTACCGGTGGTAGCACAGAGACCCAGTACTTC. Protein product: CASTGGSTETQYF.

The rearrangement joins TRBV18 to TRBJ1-4; 8 bases agree with TRBD1. The V gene's germline CDR1 is KGHSH and CDR2 LQKENI. The CDR3 sequence is 16 residues long. The junction had 13 bases not matched to a gene; V was cut back by 6 bases and J by 7 bases. The CDR3 sequence is CASSLNDGGQGEKLFF. Here the CDR3 DNA reads TGTGCCAGCTCTCTGAATGACGGAGGACAGGGTGAAAAACTGTTTTTT.

The chain links TRBV6-6 to TRBJ1-2; 7 bases fit TRBD1. V shed 5 bases, J shed 3 bases, and the junction held 3 bases outside the gene matches. CDR1 is MNHNY, CDR2 SVGAGI, per germline (reference sequence). CDR3 size: 13 residues. The CDR3 loop reads CASSRGQYYGYTF. The CDR3, as DNA: TGTGCCAGCAGTCGGGGACAGTACTATGGCTACACCTTC.

The chain joins TRBV10-3 to TRBJ1-5; 12 nucleotides line up with TRBD1. CDR3 size: 14 residues. J lost 11 bases, V lost 10 bases, and 12 bases had no gene match. The germline V gene has CDR1 ENHRY and CDR2 SYGVKD. CDR3 nucleotide sequence: TGTGCCACCGCCGGGACAGGGGGCCCGGCAGCCCAGCATTTT. The encoded protein is CATAGTGGPAAQHF.

V gene TRBV10-3 combines with J gene TRBJ2-5, with D perhaps matching TRBD1 (5 bases). This CDR3 is 14 amino acids long. Germline CDR1 and CDR2: ENHRY and SYGVKD. Trimming stripped 4 bases from V and 4 bases from J, with 13 bases between. CDR3 in DNA: TGTGCCATCAGTGGGGGCCCCTTCGCAGAGACCCAGTACTTC. Its protein is CAISGGPFAETQYF.

V usage is TRBV2 and J usage is TRBJ1-2; no reliable D call. V lost 4 bases, J lost 1 base, and 7 bases lay in between. CDR3 length: 13 amino acids. From germline, CDR1 is SNHLY and CDR2 FYNNEI. For the CDR3, the DNA is TGTGCCAGCAGTGTTGTAGATAACTATGGCTACACCTTC. Residues: CASSVVDNYGYTF.

In its sample, this clone was seen a few times. The chain recombines TRBV29-1 with TRBJ2-2, with D possibly being TRBD2 (6 bases). CDR1 is SQVTM, CDR2 ANQGSEA, per germline. V lost 6 bases to trimming and J lost 7 bases, with 9 bases between them. CDR3 length: 11 amino acids. In DNA, the CDR3 is TGCAGCGTCGGGAGTTACGGGGAGCTGTTTTTT. This encodes CSVGSYGELFF.

The rearrangement links TRBV6-5 to TRBJ2-7; 7 bases line up with TRBD1. Losses at the gene ends were 2 bases for V and 1 base for J; bases not matched to a gene: 2. Germline values: CDR1 MNHEY, CDR2 SVGAGI. This CDR3 has 14 amino acids. The CDR3 DNA follows: TGTGCCAGCAGTTACCGGGACAGATCCTACGAGCAGTACTTC. This gives the protein CASSYRDRSYEQYF.

This clone was observed a handful of times. As DNA, the CDR3 is TGTGCCAGCAGGACTAGCGGGGCCGTGATGGATGAGCAGTTCTTC. The encoded protein is CASRTSGAVMDEQFF. V usage is TRBV4-2 and J usage is TRBJ2-1; 11 bases are shared with TRBD2. Germline V gene data show CDR1 as LGHNA and CDR2 as YNFKEQ. J lost 8 bases, V lost 6 bases, and 9 bases had no gene match. The CDR3 covers 15 residues.

This clone was observed once. The chain links TRBV6-5 to TRBJ1-3; D is unresolved. This CDR3 has 11 residues. Germline assignment: CDR1 MNHEY and CDR2 SVGAGI. V lost 6 bases to trimming and J lost 10 bases, with 10 bases between them. In nucleotides, the CDR3 is TGTGCCAGCAGGTCCTATGGTACCATATATTTT. This gives the protein CASRSYGTIYF.

The genes are TRBV19 and TRBJ2-6, with 9 bases identical to TRBD2. CDR3 length equals 19 residues. CDR1 is LNHDA, CDR2 SQIVND, per germline (reference sequence). After removal of 1 base from V and 2 bases from J, the junction contained 9 bases not matched to a gene. The DNA for the CDR3 is TGTGCCAGTAGTATAGGGCCCAGCGGGGGGATCCCTGGGGCCAACGTCCTGACTTTC. Protein: CASSIGPSGGIPGANVLTF.

The chain is built from TRBV5-1 and TRBJ1-5, with 8 bases fitting TRBD1. The CDR3 is 15 amino acids. V lost 7 bases to trimming and J lost 4 bases; unmatched junction nucleotides: 10. Looked up from germline, CDR1 is SGHRS and CDR2 is YFSETQ. CDR3 sequence reads: CASSPDRGGNQPQHF. CDR3 sequence (DNA): TGCGCCAGCTCCCCCGACAGGGGAGGAAATCAGCCCCAGCATTTT.

The J gene is TRBJ1-1, the V gene TRBV5-4, with a possible D match to TRBD1 (6 bases). V was clipped by 6 bases and J by 3 bases, with 12 bases between them. Germline CDR1 reads SGHNT; CDR2 reads YYREEE (reference sequence). The CDR3 loop spans 13 amino acids. DNA for the CDR3: TGTGCCAGCACCAAACAGGGATACACTGAAGCTTTCTTT. Translated, it gives CASTKQGYTEAFF.

This clone showed up just once. This chain joins TRBV30 and TRBJ1-3; 9 bases agree with TRBD1. From germline, CDR1 is GTSNPN and CDR2 SVGIG (reference sequence). This CDR3 contains 13 residues. J gave up 8 bases and V 8 bases, and 10 bases lay outside the gene matches. CDR3 nucleotide sequence: TGTGCCGCTCCGGGACAGGGAGATTACACCATATATTTT. This codes for CAAPGQGDYTIYF.